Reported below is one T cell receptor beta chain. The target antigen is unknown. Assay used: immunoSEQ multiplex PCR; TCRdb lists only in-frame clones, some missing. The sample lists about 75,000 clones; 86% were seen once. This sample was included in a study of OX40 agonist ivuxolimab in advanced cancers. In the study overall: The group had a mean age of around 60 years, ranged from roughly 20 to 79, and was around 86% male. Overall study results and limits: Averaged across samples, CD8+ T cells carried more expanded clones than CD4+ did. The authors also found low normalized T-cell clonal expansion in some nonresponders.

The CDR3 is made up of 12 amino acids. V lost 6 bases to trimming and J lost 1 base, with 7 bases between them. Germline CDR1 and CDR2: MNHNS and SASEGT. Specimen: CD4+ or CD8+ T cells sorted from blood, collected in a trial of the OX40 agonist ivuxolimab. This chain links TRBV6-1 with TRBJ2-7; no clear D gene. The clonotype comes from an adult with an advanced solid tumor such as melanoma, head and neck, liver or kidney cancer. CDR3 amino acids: CASSDISYEQYF. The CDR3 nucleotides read TGTGCCAGCAGCGACATTTCCTACGAGCAGTACTTC.